The T cell receptor (beta chain) under discussion was sequenced for a study of cytomegalovirus exposure and HLA in healthy donors. The CDR3 is 14 amino acids. The V gene end was trimmed by 0 bases and the J gene end by 10 bases; junction bases not matched to a gene: 5. Germline V CDR1 and CDR2: GTSNPN, SVGIG (reference sequence). PCR amplification relied on 60 Vbeta primers (plus 13 Jbeta primers). In the original workflow: The count from a later analysis was some 80 million unique TCR beta chains, about 9.9 million of them shared. Data came from immunoSEQ multiplex PCR; TCRdb stores just in-frame clones and leaves some out. The V and J calls and clone size are taken from that table; D and trimming were inferred from the DNA. The table lists hundreds of thousands of clones, more than 85% of them singletons.

The sample comprised PBMCs. This rearrangement joins TRBV30 to TRBJ1-6; 8 bases line up with TRBD1. This sequence originates from a woman under 30 in good health and CMV-seronegative. CDR3 bases: TGTGCCTGGAGTGTGGGGCAGGGGGCCTCACCCCTCCACTTT. It encodes CAWSVGQGASPLHF.